This TCR beta chain was captured by sequencing in a study of blood T cell repertoires in COVID-19. The authors' processing: Amplification from reference gene primers served as the basis for estimated nucleated cell counts. Using immunoSEQ multiplex PCR, the repertoire was profiled, and TCRdb retains in-frame clones only, with some absent. Clone size and the V and J calls come from that table; the DNA yielded D and trimming. The sample yields 100,000 or so clones, roughly 86% seen once. V lost 5 bases, J lost 4 bases, and 15 bases stayed unmatched. There are 17 residues in the CDR3. Germline V gene lookup returns CDR1 MGHDK and CDR2 SYGVNS.

This chain connects TRBV25-1 to TRBJ2-3, with 7 bases aligning to TRBD2. The source of this sequence is a man in his fifties with active or convalescent COVID-19. Sample: peripheral blood. For the CDR3, the DNA is TGTGCCAGCAGTTCCCACCCGGGGAGCGGGAACTCAGATACGCAGTATTTT. It codes for CASSSHPGSGNSDTQYF. Complete variable domain (other parts from reference TRBV25-1 and TRBJ2-3): EADIYQTPRYLVIGTGKKITLECSQTMGHDKMYWYQQDPGMELHLIHYSYGVNSTEKGDLSSESTVSRIRTEHFPLTLESARPSHTSQYLCASSSHPGSGNSDTQYFGPGTRLTVL.